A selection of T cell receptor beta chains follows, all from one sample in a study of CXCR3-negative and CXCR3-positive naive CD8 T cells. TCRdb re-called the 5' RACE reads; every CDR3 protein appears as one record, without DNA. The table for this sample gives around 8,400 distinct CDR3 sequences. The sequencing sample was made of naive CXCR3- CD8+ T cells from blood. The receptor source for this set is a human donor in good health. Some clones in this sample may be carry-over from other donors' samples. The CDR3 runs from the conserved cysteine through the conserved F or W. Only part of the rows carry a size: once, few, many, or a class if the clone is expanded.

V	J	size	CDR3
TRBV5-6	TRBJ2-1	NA	CASSWGKGSQFF
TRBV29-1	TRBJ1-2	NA	CSAYGKTDLNYGYTF
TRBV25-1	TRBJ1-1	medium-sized	CASSETAEAFF
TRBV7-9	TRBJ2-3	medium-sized	CASSHPPSQGSTDTQYF
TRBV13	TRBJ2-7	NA	CASSLSPAGGYEQYF
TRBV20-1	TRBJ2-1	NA	CSAGLASTNEQFF
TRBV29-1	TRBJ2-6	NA	CSVSDSGANVLTF
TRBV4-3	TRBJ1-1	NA	CASSQDRSWEAFF
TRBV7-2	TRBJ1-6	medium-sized	CASSDRVNSYNSPLHF
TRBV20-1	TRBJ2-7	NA	CSATGTSGNPPGYEQYF
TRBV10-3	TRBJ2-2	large	CAISESGVAGELFF